The rows below give T cell receptor beta chains drawn from one sample of a study of T-cell reconstitution after alpha-beta-depleted transplantation in children. One entry per CDR3 protein results from TCRdb running MiXCR on the PCR reads. The sample carries hundreds of thousands of distinct CDR3 sequences, around 17% recorded once. The starting material was PBMCs, mostly from graft donor cells, obtained 360 days after TCRalphabeta/CD19-depleted stem cell transplant. The receptors here all came from a male patient younger than 18 who had a stem cell transplant for acute lymphoblastic leukemia, so the T cells may come from the graft donor. Both conserved end residues are part of each CDR3. The order of the fields is clone size, V gene, J gene, D gene, CDR3 DNA, CDR3 protein. D genes are given only for firm matches. Not all rows give a size; the values are once, few, many and, for expanded clones, a class.

size: few; V: TRBV5-1; J: TRBJ2-7; D: .; DNA: TGCGCCAGCAGCTTCACAGGGGCGGGAGGTCGTGACGAGCAGTACTTC; CDR3: CASSFTGAGGRDEQYF
size: few; V: TRBV7-9; J: TRBJ2-5; D: TRBD2; DNA: TGTGCCAGCAGCTTACTAGCGGGAACCATGTGGGGAGAGACCCAGTACTTC; CDR3: CASSLLAGTMWGETQYF
size: few; V: TRBV5-1; J: TRBJ2-7; D: .; DNA: TGCGCCAGCAGCGGGGGATCTCGGCCCTACGAGCAGTACTTC; CDR3: CASSGGSRPYEQYF
size: .; V: TRBV5-1; J: TRBJ2-5; D: .; DNA: TGCGCCAGCAGCTCGGGACCCGGGTCTACAGAGACCCAGTACTTC; CDR3: CASSSGPGSTETQYF
size: .; V: TRBV13; J: TRBJ2-7; D: .; DNA: TGTGCCAGCAGCCTCGCCGCAGGGCCAGGGGAGCAGTACTTC; CDR3: CASSLAAGPGEQYF
size: many; V: TRBV10-3; J: TRBJ2-1; D: .; DNA: TGTGCCGCCAAGCCAGGGCTAGCCGGGGGTGAGCAGTTCTTC; CDR3: CAAKPGLAGGEQFF
size: many; V: TRBV5-1; J: TRBJ1-2; D: .; DNA: TGCGCCAGCAGCTTGGATGGTGCCGTCAGGGGAGATGGCTACACCTTC; CDR3: CASSLDGAVRGDGYTF
size: .; V: TRBV7-9; J: TRBJ2-7; D: TRBD2; DNA: TGTGCCAGCAGTTTCCTACTAGCGGTTAGCTCCTACGAGCAGTACTTC; CDR3: CASSFLLAVSSYEQYF
size: .; V: TRBV29-1; J: TRBJ2-1; D: TRBD2; DNA: TGCAGCGTTGAAAAAGGGGTAAGGGACGGGAGGCGGGTCAATGAGCAGTTCTTC; CDR3: CSVEKGVRDGRRVNEQFF
size: few; V: TRBV20-1; J: TRBJ2-3; D: TRBD2; DNA: TGCAGTGCTAGGCCCCGAGCGGGGATTAGGTCAGATACGCAGTATTTT; CDR3: CSARPRAGIRSDTQYF
size: .; V: TRBV10-1; J: TRBJ2-4; D: .; DNA: TGCGCCAGCAGTCGGGACGGAATCCTAGCCAAAAACATTCAGTACTTC; CDR3: CASSRDGILAKNIQYF